These 12 T cell receptor beta chains came from one sample sequenced in a study of cytomegalovirus exposure and HLA in healthy donors. Researchers ran the PCR with 60 Vbeta and 13 Jbeta primers. Assay: immunoSEQ multiplex PCR; the TCRdb copy retains only in-frame clones and omits some. The table has 150,000 to 190,000 clones, around 74% seen once. Sequenced input: PBMCs. The origin of the receptors is a man in his late teens or twenties in good health and CMV-seronegative.

The rearrangement links TRBV5-1 to TRBJ1-1; TRBD1 aligns across 8 bases. CDR3 size: 13 residues. The V gene's germline CDR1 is SGHRS and CDR2 YFSETQ. V dropped 0 bases and J dropped 5; count of bases not matched to a gene: 0. In DNA, the CDR3 is TGCGCCAGCAGCTTGGGGACAGGGACTGAAGCTTTCTTT. Protein sequence: CASSLGTGTEAFF.

This chain uses TRBV18 with TRBJ2-2, with TRBD2 identical over 14 bases. With 4 bases clipped from V and 1 base from J, the junction kept 2 bases outside the gene matches. Germline V gene lookup returns CDR1 KGHSH and CDR2 LQKENI. CDR3 length equals 17 residues. The CDR3 region is CASSQGLAGENTGELFF. CDR3 nucleotides: TGTGCCAGCTCACAGGGACTAGCGGGGGAGAACACCGGGGAGCTGTTTTTT.

As to this clone: Germline and junction disagree at one end, which may indicate a read error. This chain connects TRBV7-9 to TRBJ2-6, with TRBD1 as a possible D gene (6 bases). CDR1 and CDR2 from the germline V gene are SEHNR and FQNEAQ (reference sequence). This CDR3 is 16 amino acids long. This CDR3 is CSSSFPKGAGANVLTF. The DNA of the CDR3 is TGTTCCAGCAGCTTTCCCAAGGGGGCTGGGGCCAACGTCCTGACTTTC.

This clone appeared once. The CDR3 spells CASSLRPDSYGYTF. The CDR3 DNA is TGTGCCAGCAGCCTGAGGCCGGATAGTTATGGCTACACCTTC. This sequence joins TRBV5-8 and TRBJ1-2, with D unresolved. The V end lost 4 bases, the J end lost 5 bases, and 15 bases lay between the germline ends. The CDR3 is 14 residues long. Germline values: CDR1 SGHTS, CDR2 YDEGEE.

The chain couples TRBV10-1 to TRBJ2-2; D is perhaps TRBD1 (7 bases). Germline values: CDR1 WNHNN, CDR2 SYGVQD (reference sequence). Trimming cost V 4 bases and J 6 bases, with 12 bases left between them. CDR3 length: 14 residues. The CDR3: CASSGQGGPGELFF. CDR3 DNA sequence: TGCGCCAGCAGTGGACAGGGAGGCCCCGGGGAGCTGTTTTTT.

The rearrangement joins TRBV6-5 to TRBJ2-1; D is unclear. Between the trimmed V and J ends, which lost 7 bases and 12 bases, there was a span of 7 bases. CDR3 length: 9 residues. Germline loops: CDR1 MNHEY, CDR2 SVGAGI. CDR3 bases: TGTGCCAGCACTCGGGTGCAGTTCTTC. It translates to CASTRVQFF.

This clone was counted once. The chain is built from TRBV6-1 and TRBJ2-2, with 10 bases fitting TRBD2. Germline CDR1 MNHNS, CDR2 SASEGT. This CDR3 has 15 residues. V shed 5 bases, J shed 1 base, and the junction held 1 base outside the gene matches. CDR3 in amino acids: CASSRTSGNTGELFF. The CDR3 region has the DNA TGTGCCAGCAGTCGGACTAGCGGGAACACCGGGGAGCTGTTTTTT.

The V gene is TRBV15, the J gene TRBJ1-4, with D uncertain. The CDR3 sequence is 11 residues long. Looked up from germline, CDR1 is LNHNV and CDR2 is YYDKDF (reference sequence). V was pared by 0 bases and J by 12 bases, with 5 bases between. The chain's CDR3 is CATSRDRELFF. The CDR3 nucleotides are TGTGCCACCAGCAGAGATCGCGAACTGTTTTTT.

The genes are TRBV4-1 and TRBJ1-4; D uncertain. The CDR3 covers 15 residues. With 5 bases removed from V and 3 bases from J, the gap between germline ends came to 13 bases. CDR1 is MGHRA, CDR2 YSYEKL, per germline. CDR3 sequence: CASSSPGSSNEKLFF. The CDR3 DNA reads as TGCGCCAGCAGCTCGCCCGGGAGCTCTAATGAAAAACTGTTTTTT.

This chain joins TRBV10-1 and TRBJ2-7; 8 nucleotides align to TRBD1. J gave up 5 bases and V 5 bases, and 2 bases lay outside the gene matches. The CDR3 is 12 amino acids. Germline-derived CDR1 and CDR2 are WNHNN and SYGVQD (reference sequence). CDR3 loop: CASSLQGDEQYF. The CDR3 coding sequence is TGCGCCAGCAGTCTACAGGGGGACGAGCAGTACTTC.

The chain links TRBV19 to TRBJ2-6; 10 bases agree with TRBD1. The CDR3 length is 17 residues. Germline CDR1 is LNHDA and CDR2 is SQIVND (reference sequence). J was trimmed by 2 bases and V by 5 bases; bases with no gene match: 6. CDR3 bases: TGTGCCAGTAGTGCCCGGGACAGGGGCGCTGGGGCCAACGTCCTGACTTTC. The encoded protein is CASSARDRGAGANVLTF.

This clone was found once. The chain carries TRBV6-5 and TRBJ2-4; D gene unclear. Germline V gene sequence: CDR1 MNHEY, CDR2 SVGAGI. V was cut by 0 bases and J by 0 bases, with 9 bases left in between. CDR3 length: 16 amino acids. The CDR3 nucleotides read TGTGCCAGCAGTTACTCTCTAAGCCTAGCCAAAAACATTCAGTACTTC. This sequence encodes CASSYSLSLAKNIQYF.